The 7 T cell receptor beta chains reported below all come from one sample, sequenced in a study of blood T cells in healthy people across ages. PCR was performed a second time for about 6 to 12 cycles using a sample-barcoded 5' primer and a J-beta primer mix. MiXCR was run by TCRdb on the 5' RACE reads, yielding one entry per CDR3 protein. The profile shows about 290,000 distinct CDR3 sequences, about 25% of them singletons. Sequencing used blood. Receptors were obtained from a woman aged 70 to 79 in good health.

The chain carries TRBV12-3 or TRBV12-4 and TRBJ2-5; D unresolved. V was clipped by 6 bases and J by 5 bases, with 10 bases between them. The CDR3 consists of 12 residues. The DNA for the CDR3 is TGTGCCAGCAGCTCCCCGGACGAGACCCAGTACTTC. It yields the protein CASSSPDETQYF.

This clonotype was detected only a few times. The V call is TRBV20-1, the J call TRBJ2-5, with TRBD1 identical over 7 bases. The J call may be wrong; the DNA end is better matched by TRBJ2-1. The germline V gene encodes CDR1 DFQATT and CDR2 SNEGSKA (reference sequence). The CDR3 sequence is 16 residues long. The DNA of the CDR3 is TGCAGTGCTAGGCCTTCGGACAGGAACTCCTACAATGAGCAGTTCTTC. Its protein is CSARPSDRNSYNEQFF.

CDR3 sequence: CSASRTTAEKLFF. In nucleotides, the CDR3 is TGCAGTGCTAGTAGGACCACCGCTGAAAAACTGTTTTTT. This rearrangement joins TRBV20-1 to TRBJ1-4; D ambiguous. The CDR3 has 13 amino acids. CDR1 is DFQATT and CDR2 is SNEGSKA in the germline V gene (reference sequence). Deletions cut 3 bases from V and 7 bases from J, with 12 bases between.

This CDR3 reads CSGETGGKTDTQYF. CDR3 sequence (DNA): TGCAGCGGCGAGACAGGGGGGAAAACAGATACGCAGTATTTT. The chain links TRBV29-1 to TRBJ2-3; 9 bases map to TRBD1. The CDR3 has 14 amino acids. V lost 7 bases and J lost 3; bases outside the gene matches: 8. Looked up from germline, CDR1 is SQVTM and CDR2 is ANQGSEA.

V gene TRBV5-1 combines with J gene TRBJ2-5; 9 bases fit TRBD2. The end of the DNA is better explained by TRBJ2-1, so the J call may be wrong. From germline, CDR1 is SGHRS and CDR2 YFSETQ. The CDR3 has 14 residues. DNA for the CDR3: TGCGCCAGCAAGGAGCTAGCGGGACACAATGAGCAGTTCTTC. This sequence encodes CASKELAGHNEQFF.

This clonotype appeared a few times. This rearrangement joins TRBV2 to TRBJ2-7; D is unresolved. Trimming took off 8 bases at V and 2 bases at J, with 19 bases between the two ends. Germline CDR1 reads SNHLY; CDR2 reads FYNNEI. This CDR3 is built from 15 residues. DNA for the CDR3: TGTGCCAGCCTTCTAATTGGGCTCCCGGCCTACGAGCAGTACTTC. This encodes CASLLIGLPAYEQYF.

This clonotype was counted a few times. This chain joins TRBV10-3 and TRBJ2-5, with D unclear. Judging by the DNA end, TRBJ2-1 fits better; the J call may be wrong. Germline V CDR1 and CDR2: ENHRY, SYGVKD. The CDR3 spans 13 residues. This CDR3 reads CATTPDHYNEQFF. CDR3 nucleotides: TGTGCCACCACTCCCGACCATTACAATGAGCAGTTCTTC.